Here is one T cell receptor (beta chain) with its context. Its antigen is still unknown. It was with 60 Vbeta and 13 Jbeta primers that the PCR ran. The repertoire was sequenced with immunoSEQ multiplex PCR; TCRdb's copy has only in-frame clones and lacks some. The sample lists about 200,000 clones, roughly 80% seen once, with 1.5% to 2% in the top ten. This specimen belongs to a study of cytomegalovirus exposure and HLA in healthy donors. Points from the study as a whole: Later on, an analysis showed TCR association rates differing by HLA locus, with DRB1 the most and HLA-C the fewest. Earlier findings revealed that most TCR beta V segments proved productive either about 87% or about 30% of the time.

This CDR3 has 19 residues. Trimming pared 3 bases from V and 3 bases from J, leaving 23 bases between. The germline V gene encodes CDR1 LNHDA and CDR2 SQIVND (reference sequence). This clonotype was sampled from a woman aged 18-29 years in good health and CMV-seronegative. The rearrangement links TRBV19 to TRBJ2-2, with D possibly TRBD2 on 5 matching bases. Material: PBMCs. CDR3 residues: CASSISGGTVESDTGELFF. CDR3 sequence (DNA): TGTGCCAGTAGTATTAGTGGAGGCACGGTCGAGTCGGACACCGGGGAGCTGTTTTTT.